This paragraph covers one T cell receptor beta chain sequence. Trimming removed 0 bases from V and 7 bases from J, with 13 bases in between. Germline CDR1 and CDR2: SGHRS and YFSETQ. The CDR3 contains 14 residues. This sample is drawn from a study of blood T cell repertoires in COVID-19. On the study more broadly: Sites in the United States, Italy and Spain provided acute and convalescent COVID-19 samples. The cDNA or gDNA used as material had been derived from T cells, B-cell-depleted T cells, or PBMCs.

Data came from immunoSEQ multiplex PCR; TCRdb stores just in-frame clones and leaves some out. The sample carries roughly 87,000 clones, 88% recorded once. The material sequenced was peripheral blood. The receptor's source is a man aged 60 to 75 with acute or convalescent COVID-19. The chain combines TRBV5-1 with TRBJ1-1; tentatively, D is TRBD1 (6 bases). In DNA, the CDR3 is TGCGCCAGCAGCTTGGGGTTATGGGGGCTTGAAGCTTTCTTT. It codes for CASSLGLWGLEAFF.